This T cell receptor beta chain was sequenced during a study of blood T cell repertoires in COVID-19. In this sample, this clone turned up once. The data were produced by immunoSEQ multiplex PCR, yet TCRdb's version contains in-frame clones alone and is incomplete. The table includes roughly 180,000 clones, about 86% detected once. The germline gives CDR1 SNHLY, CDR2 FYNNEI. The CDR3 is 13 residues long. V lost 2 bases, J lost 6 bases, and 10 bases lay in between. This chain links TRBV2 with TRBJ1-1, with D hard to call. Source material: peripheral blood. The source of this sequence is a man between 60 and 70 years old with acute or convalescent COVID-19. The CDR3 protein is CASSERREAEAFF. In nucleotides, the CDR3 is TGTGCCAGCAGTGAAAGGCGGGAGGCTGAAGCTTTCTTT.